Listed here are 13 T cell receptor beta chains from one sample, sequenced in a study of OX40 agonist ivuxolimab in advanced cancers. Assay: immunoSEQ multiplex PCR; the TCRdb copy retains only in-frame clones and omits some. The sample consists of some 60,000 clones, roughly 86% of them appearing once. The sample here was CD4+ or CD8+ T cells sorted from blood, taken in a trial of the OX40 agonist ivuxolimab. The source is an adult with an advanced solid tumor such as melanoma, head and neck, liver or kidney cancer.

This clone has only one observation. The CDR3, as DNA: TGCGCCAGCAGCCTAAGAGGTCCTAGCGCCAGGGGCCTGGAAGAGACCCAGTACTTC. As protein: CASSLRGPSARGLEETQYF. The V and J genes are TRBV4-3 and TRBJ2-5; D is perhaps TRBD1 or TRBD2 (6 bases each). Germline CDR1 LGHNA, CDR2 YSLEER. Trimming shortened V by 4 bases and J by 3 bases, and 27 bases separated the two germline ends. The CDR3 has 19 residues.

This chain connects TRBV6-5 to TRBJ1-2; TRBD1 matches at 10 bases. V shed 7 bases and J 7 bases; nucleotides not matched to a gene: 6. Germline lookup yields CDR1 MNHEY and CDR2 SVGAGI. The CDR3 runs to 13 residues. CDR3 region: CASTPGTGVGYTF. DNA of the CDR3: TGTGCCAGCACCCCGGGGACAGGGGTTGGCTACACCTTC.

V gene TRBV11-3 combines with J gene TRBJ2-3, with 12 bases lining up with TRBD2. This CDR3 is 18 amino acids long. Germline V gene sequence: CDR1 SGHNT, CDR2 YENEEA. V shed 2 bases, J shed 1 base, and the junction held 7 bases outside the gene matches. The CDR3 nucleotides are TGTGCCAGCAGCTTACTAGCGGGGGGGCCGATCGGCACAGATACGCAGTATTTT. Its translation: CASSLLAGGPIGTDTQYF.

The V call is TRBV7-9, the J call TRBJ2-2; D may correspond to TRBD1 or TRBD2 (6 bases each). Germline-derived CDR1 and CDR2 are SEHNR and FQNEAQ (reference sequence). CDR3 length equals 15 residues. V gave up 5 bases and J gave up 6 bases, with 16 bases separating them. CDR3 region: CASSQLGGEAGELFF. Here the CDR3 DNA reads TGTGCCAGCAGCCAACTGGGGGGCGAAGCCGGGGAGCTGTTTTTT.

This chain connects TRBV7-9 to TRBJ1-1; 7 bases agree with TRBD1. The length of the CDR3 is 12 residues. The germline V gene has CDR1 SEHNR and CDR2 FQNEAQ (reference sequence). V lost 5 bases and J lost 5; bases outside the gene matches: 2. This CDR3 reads CASSGQATEAFF. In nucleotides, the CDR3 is TGTGCCAGCAGCGGACAGGCAACTGAAGCTTTCTTT.

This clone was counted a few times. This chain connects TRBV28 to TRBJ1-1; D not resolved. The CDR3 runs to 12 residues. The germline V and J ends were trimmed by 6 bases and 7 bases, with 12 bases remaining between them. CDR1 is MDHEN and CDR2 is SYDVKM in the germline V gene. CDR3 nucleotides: TGTGCCAGCAGCTCAACGGGCAGTGAAGCTTTCTTT. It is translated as CASSSTGSEAFF.

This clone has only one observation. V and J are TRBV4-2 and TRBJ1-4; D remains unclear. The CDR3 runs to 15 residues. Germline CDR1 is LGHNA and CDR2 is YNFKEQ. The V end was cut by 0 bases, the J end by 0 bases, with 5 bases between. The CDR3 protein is CASSQEKATNEKLFF. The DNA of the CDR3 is TGTGCCAGCAGCCAAGAAAAAGCAACTAATGAAAAACTGTTTTTT.

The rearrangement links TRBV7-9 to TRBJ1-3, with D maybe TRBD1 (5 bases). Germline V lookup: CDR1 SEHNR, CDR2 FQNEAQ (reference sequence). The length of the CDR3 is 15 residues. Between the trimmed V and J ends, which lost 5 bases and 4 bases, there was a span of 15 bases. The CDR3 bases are TGTGCCAGCAGCCACTCCGGGGCGATGGGAAACACCATATATTTT. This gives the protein CASSHSGAMGNTIYF.

CDR3 sequence reads: CASSNTGGTGEQYF. The CDR3 bases are TGTGCCAGCAGCAACACAGGGGGCACGGGTGAGCAGTACTTC. The rearrangement links TRBV7-2 to TRBJ2-7; 9 positions match TRBD1. Trimming took 5 bases from V and 7 from J; bases not matched to a gene: 9. Per germline, CDR1 SGHTA and CDR2 FQGNSA. There are 14 residues in the CDR3.

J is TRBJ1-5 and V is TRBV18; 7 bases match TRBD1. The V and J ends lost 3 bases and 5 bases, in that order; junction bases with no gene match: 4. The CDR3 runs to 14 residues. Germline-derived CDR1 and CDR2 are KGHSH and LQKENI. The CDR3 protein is CASSPGTVDQPQHF. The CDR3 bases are TGTGCCAGCTCACCCGGGACAGTGGATCAGCCCCAGCATTTT.

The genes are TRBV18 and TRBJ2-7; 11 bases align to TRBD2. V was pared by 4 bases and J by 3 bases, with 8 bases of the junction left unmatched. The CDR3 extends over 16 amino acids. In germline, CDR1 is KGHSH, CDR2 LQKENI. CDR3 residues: CASSLRTSGSYYEQYF. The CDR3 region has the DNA TGTGCCAGCTCACTCCGGACTAGCGGGTCATACTACGAGCAGTACTTC. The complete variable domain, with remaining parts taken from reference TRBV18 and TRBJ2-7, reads NAGVMQNPRHLVRRRGQEARLRCSPMKGHSHVYWYRQLPEEGLKFMVYLQKENIIDESGMPKERFSAEFPKEGPSILRIQQVVRGDSAAYFCASSLRTSGSYYEQYFGPGTRLTVT.

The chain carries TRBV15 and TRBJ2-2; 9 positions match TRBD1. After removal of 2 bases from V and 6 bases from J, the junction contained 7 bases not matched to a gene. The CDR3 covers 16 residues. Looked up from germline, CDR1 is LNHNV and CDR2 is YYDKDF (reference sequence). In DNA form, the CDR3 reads TGTGCCACCAGCAGACCAGGGACAGGGAGGGCCGGGGAGCTGTTTTTT. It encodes CATSRPGTGRAGELFF.

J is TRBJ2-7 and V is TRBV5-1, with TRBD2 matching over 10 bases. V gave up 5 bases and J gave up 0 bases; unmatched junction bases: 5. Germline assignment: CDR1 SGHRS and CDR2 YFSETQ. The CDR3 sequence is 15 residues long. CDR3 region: CASSKLAGSSYEQYF. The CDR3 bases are TGCGCCAGCAGTAAACTAGCGGGGAGCTCCTACGAGCAGTACTTC.